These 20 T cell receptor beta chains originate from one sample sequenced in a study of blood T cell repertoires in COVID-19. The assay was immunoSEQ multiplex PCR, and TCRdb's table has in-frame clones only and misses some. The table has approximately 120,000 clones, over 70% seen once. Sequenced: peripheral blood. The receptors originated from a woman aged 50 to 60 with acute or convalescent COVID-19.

For the CDR3, the DNA is TGTGCCAGCACCCGTAGCAGAGCTGGTTACAATGAGCAGTTCTTC. Its translation is CASTRSRAGYNEQFF. This chain connects TRBV11-2 to TRBJ2-1; D is undetermined. Germline V gene data show CDR1 as SGHAT and CDR2 as FQNNGV. The ends were cut back, 7 bases at V and 4 bases at J, with 17 bases in the middle. This CDR3 is 15 amino acids long.

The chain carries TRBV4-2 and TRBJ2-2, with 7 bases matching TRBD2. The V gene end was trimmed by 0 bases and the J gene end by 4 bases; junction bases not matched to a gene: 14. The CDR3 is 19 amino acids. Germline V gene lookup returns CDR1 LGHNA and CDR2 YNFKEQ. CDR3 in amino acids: CASSQEGVRGVVSTGELFF. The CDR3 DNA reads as TGTGCCAGCAGCCAAGAAGGAGTCCGGGGGGTGGTGAGCACCGGGGAGCTGTTTTTT.

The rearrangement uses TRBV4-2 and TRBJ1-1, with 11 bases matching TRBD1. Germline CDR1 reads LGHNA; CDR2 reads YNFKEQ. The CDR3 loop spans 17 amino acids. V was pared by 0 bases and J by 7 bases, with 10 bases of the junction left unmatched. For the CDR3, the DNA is TGTGCCAGCAGCCAAGATCTGGGGGACAGGGGGGCGAATGAAGCTTTCTTT. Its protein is CASSQDLGDRGANEAFF.

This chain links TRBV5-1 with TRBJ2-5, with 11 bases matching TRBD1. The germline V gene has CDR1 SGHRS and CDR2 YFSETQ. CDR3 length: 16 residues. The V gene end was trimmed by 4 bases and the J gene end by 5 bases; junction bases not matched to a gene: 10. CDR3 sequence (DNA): TGCGCCAGCAGCCGGGACAGGGGGAGGCCTACGGAGACCCAGTACTTC. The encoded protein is CASSRDRGRPTETQYF.

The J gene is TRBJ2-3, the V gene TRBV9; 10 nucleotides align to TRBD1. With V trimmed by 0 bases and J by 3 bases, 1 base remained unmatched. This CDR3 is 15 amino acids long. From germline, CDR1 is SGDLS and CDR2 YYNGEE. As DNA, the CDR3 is TGTGCCAGCAGCGTAGGGACAGGGGGGACAGATACGCAGTATTTT. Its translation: CASSVGTGGTDTQYF.

The DNA of the CDR3 is TGTGCCAGCAGTGGGGACAATCAAAACACCATATATTTT. Its protein is CASSGDNQNTIYF. This rearrangement joins TRBV28 to TRBJ1-3; D perhaps matches TRBD1 (6 bases). Germline assignment: CDR1 MDHEN and CDR2 SYDVKM. V lost 5 bases to trimming and J lost 6 bases, with 11 bases between them. This CDR3 is built from 13 residues.

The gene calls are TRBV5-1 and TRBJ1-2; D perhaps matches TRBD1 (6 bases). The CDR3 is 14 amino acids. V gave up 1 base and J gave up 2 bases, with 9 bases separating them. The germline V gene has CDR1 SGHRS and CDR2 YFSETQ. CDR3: CASSLLQGNYGYTF. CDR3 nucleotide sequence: TGCGCCAGCAGCTTGCTACAGGGAAACTATGGCTACACCTTC.

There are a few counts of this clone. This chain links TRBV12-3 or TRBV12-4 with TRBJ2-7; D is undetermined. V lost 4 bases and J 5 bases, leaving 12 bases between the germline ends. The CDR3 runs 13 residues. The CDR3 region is CASSSLAQDEQYF. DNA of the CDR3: TGTGCCAGCAGTTCCCTTGCCCAGGACGAGCAGTACTTC.

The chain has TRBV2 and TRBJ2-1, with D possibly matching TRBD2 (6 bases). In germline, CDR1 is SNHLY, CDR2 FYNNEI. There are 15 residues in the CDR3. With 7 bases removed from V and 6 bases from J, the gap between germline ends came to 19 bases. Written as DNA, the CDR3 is TGTGCCAGCACCCTGGGACTTCCAGGGATCAATGAGCAGTTCTTC. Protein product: CASTLGLPGINEQFF.

CDR3 sequence (DNA): TGTGCCAGCAGTTTTTACCATACAGTAAACACTGAAGCTTTCTTT. Protein: CASSFYHTVNTEAFF. The chain is built from TRBV27 and TRBJ1-1; no definite D call. CDR3 length equals 15 residues. Germline V lookup: CDR1 MNHEY, CDR2 SMNVEV (reference sequence). Trimming took 3 bases from V and 2 from J, leaving 13 bases between them.

Here the CDR3 DNA reads TGTGCCAGCAGCCAAGGCCAACCGGGATACACTGAAGCTTTCTTT. Translating gives CASSQGQPGYTEAFF. The chain has TRBV3-1 (or the pseudogene TRBV3-2) and TRBJ1-1; D is uncertain. Germline V gene lookup returns CDR1 LGHDT and CDR2 YNNKEL (reference sequence). The CDR3 extends over 15 amino acids. V was shortened by 1 base and J by 3 bases, with 12 bases between the two germline ends.

Written as DNA, the CDR3 is TGCGCCAGCAGGACAGGACATGGCACCGGGGAGCTGTTTTTT. Residues: CASRTGHGTGELFF. The rearrangement links TRBV5-1 to TRBJ2-2, with D possibly being TRBD1 (6 bases). The CDR3 contains 14 residues. Germline values: CDR1 SGHRS, CDR2 YFSETQ. V lost 5 bases and J lost 4, with 12 bases in between.

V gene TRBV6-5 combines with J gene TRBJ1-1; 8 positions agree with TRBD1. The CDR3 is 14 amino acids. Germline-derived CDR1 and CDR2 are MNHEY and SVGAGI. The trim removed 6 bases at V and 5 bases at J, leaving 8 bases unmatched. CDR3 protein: CASRGGQAKTEAFF. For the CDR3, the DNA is TGTGCCAGCAGGGGGGGACAGGCTAAGACTGAAGCTTTCTTT.

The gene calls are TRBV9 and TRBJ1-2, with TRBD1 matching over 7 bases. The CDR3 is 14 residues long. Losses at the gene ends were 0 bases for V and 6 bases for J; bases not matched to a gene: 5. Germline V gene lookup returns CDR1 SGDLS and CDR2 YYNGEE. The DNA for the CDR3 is TGTGCCAGCAGCGTAGTTCAGGGGGTTGATGGCTACACCTTC. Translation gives CASSVVQGVDGYTF.

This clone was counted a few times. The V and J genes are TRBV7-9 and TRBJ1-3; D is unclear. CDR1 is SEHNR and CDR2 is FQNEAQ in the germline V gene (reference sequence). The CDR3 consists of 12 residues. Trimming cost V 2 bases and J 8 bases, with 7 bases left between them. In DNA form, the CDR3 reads TGTGCCAGCAGCTTAATCTCAGACACCATATATTTT. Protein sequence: CASSLISDTIYF.

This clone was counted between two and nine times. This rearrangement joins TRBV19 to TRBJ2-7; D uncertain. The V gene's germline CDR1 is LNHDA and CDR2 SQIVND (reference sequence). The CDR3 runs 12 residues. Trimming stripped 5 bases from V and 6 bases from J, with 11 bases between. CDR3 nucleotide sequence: TGTGCCAGTAGTGCCACAGCCGTCGAGCAGTACTTC. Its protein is CASSATAVEQYF.

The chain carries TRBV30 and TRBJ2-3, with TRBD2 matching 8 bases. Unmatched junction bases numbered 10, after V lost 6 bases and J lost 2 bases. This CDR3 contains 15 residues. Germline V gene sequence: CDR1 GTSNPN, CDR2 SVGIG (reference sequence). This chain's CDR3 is CACPRGGESTDTQYF. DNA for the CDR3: TGTGCCTGCCCCCGGGGGGGAGAATCCACAGATACGCAGTATTTT.

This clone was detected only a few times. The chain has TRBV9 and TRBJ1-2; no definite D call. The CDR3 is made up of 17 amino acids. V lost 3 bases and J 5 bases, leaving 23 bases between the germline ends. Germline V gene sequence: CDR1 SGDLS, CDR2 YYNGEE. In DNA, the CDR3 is TGTGCCAGCAGCGCCGGCCACCAGGAGGTCCTGTTATATGGCTACACCTTC. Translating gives CASSAGHQEVLLYGYTF.

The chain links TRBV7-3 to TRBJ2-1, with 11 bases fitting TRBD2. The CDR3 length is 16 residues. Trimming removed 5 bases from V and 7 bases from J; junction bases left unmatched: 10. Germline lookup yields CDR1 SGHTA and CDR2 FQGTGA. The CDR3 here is CASSPLGLAEGNEQFF. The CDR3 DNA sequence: TGTGCCAGCAGCCCACTGGGACTAGCGGAGGGGAATGAGCAGTTCTTC.

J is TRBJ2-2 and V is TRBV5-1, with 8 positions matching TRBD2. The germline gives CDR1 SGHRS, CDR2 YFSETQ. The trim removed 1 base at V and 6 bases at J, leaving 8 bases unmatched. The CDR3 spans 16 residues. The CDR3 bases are TGCGCCAGCAGCTTGAATTCACTAGCGGTCCCCGGGGAGCTGTTTTTT. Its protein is CASSLNSLAVPGELFF.